This T cell receptor beta chain was identified during a study of blood T cell repertoires in COVID-19. Study as a whole: Whether acute or convalescent, the COVID-19 samples came from the United States, Italy and Spain. Sample material is recorded as cDNA or gDNA derived from T cells, B-cell-depleted T cells, or PBMCs.

Per germline, CDR1 KGHSH and CDR2 LQKENI. Trimming took off 3 bases at V and 2 bases at J, with 11 bases between the two ends. This CDR3 has 14 residues. Authors' processing steps: Using reference gene primer amplification, nucleated cell counts were estimated. Clones were sequenced by immunoSEQ multiplex PCR, and TCRdb holds only the in-frame ones, with some missing. V and J calls and clone size are those listed in that table; D and trimming were worked out from the DNA. The repertoire holds about 110,000 clones, with 60% to 80% as singletons. The TCR sequence derives from a woman of 80 years or more with active or convalescent COVID-19. J is TRBJ2-7 and V is TRBV18; D might be TRBD1 (6 bases). Sequencing input: peripheral blood. The CDR3 bases are TGTGCCAGCTCACCCGGACAGAATCCCTACGAGCAGTACTTC. Encoded protein: CASSPGQNPYEQYF.